The clone carrying this T cell receptor beta chain was seen a single time. TCR beta VDJ and CDR3 were profiled, and genomic DNA was the template. MiXCR, applied by TCRdb to the reads, yields one record per CDR3 protein. The table shows some 98,000 distinct CDR3 sequences, with 55% to 70% occurring only once. This sample is part of a study of CD8+CD57+ T cells in acquired aplastic anemia. Turning to the study itself: An average of approximately 3.4 ug of DNA was obtained from sorted CD4+ and CD8+ cells.

It was patients with CD8+CD57+ cell expansion by flow cytometry who were chosen for sequencing. This CDR3 has 13 residues. The V and J ends lost 6 bases and 3 bases respectively, with 12 bases between them. Germline assignment: CDR1 SGHRS and CDR2 YFSETQ. Source material: sorted CD4+, CD8+, or CD8+CD57+ T cells (not recorded which) from PBMCs. This rearrangement joins TRBV5-1 to TRBJ1-2, with unresolved D. This receptor was identified in a human donor with aplastic anemia. DNA for the CDR3: TGCGCCAGCAACACACACGGGGACTATGGCTACACCTTC. This translates into CASNTHGDYGYTF.